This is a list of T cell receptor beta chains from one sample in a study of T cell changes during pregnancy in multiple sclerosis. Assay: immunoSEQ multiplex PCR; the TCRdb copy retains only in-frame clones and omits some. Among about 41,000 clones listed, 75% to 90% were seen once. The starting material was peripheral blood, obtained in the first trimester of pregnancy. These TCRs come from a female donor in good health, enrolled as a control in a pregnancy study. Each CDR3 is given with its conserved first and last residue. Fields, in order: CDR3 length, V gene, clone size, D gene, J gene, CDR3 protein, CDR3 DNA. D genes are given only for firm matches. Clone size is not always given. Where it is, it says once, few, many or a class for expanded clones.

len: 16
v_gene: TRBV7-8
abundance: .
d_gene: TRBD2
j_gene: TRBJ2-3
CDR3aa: CASSSQAGGHTDTQYF
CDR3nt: TGTGCCAGCAGCTCGCAAGCGGGAGGGCACACAGATACGCAGTATTTT

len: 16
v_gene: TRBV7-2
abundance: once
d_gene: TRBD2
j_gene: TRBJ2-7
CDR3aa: CASSLGGTSGIYEQYF
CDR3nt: TGTGCCAGCAGCTTAGGGGGGACTAGCGGGATCTACGAGCAGTACTTC

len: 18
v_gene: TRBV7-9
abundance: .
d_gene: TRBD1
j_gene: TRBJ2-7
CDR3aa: CASSSLNIQGQASYEQYF
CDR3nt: TGTGCCAGCAGCTCCCTTAATATACAGGGACAGGCGTCCTACGAGCAGTACTTC

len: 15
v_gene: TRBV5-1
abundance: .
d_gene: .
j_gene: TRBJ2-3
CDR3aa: CASSLEARFTDTQYF
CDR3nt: TGCGCCAGCAGCTTGGAGGCCAGGTTCACAGATACGCAGTATTTT

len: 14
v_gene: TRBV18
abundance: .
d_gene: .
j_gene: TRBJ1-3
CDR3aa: CASSPSGWGNTIYF
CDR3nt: TGTGCCAGCTCACCATCGGGGTGGGGAAACACCATATATTTT

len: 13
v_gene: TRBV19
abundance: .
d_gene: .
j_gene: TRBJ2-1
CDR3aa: CASSISPPGEQFF
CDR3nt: TGTGCCAGTAGTATTTCTCCCCCGGGTGAGCAGTTCTTC

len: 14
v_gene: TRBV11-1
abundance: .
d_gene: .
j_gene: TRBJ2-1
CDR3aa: CASSSTGSYNEQFF
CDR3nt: TGTGCCAGCAGCTCTACAGGGTCCTACAATGAGCAGTTCTTC

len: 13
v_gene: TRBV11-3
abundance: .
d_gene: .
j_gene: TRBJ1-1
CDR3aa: CASSLRAGSEAFF
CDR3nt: TGTGCCAGCAGCTTAAGGGCGGGCTCTGAAGCTTTCTTT

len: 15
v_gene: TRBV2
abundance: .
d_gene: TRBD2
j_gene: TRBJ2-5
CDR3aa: CASSVGSGREKTQYF
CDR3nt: TGTGCCAGCAGTGTGGGTAGCGGGAGGGAAAAGACCCAGTACTTC

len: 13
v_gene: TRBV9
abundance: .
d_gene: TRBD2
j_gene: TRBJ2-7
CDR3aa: CASSPGGSYEQYF
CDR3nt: TGTGCCAGCAGCCCCGGGGGGTCCTACGAGCAGTACTTC

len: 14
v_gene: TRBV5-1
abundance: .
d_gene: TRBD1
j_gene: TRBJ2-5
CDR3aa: CASSPGQGMKTQYF
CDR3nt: TGCGCCAGCAGCCCCGGACAGGGGATGAAGACCCAGTACTTC

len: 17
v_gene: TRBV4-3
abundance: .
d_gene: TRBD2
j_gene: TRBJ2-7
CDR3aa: CASSQDIAGAYSYEQYF
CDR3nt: TGCGCCAGCAGCCAAGATATAGCGGGGGCCTACTCCTACGAGCAGTACTTC